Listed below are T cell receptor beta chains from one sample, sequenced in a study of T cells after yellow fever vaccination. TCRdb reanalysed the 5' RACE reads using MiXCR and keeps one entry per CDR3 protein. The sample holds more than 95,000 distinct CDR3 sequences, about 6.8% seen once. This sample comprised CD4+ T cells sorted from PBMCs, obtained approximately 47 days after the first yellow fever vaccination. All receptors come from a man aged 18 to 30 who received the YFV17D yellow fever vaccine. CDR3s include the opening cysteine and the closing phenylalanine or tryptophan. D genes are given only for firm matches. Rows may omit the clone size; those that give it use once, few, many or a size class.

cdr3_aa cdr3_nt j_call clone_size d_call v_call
CAISESGGGGANVLTF TGTGCCATCAGTGAGTCAGGAGGCGGTGGGGCCAACGTCCTGACTTTC TRBJ2-6 many - TRBV10-3
CASSSGPGSSNYGYTF TGCGCCAGCAGCTCCGGTCCGGGATCTTCTAACTATGGCTACACCTTC TRBJ1-2 few - TRBV5-1
CASTDRVQGEAFF TGCGCCAGCACCGACAGGGTTCAAGGTGAAGCTTTCTTT TRBJ1-1 - TRBD1 TRBV5-1
CASSYGTQETQYF TGTGCCAGCAGCTATGGTACCCAAGAGACCCAGTACTTC TRBJ2-5 many - TRBV7-2
CAWENSGGFYEQYF TGTGCCTGGGAGAATAGCGGGGGCTTTTACGAGCAGTACTTC TRBJ2-7 few TRBD2 TRBV30
CASSRYGTGSDSGNTIYF TGTGCCAGCAGCCGTTACGGGACAGGCTCTGACTCTGGAAACACCATATATTTT TRBJ1-3 - TRBD1 TRBV7-6
CASGFGRTTEAFF TGTGCCAGCGGCTTTGGCAGGACAACTGAAGCTTTCTTT TRBJ1-1 many - TRBV3-1
CASSLSGVPYGYTF TGTGCCAGCAGCTTATCGGGAGTTCCCTATGGCTACACCTTC TRBJ1-2 many - TRBV2
CSASFSRGLSDTQYF TGCAGTGCTAGTTTTTCGCGGGGGTTATCAGATACGCAGTATTTT TRBJ2-3 many TRBD2 TRBV20-1
CASSYVNTGSNGYTF TGTGCCAGCAGTTACGTAAACACAGGGTCGAATGGCTACACCTTC TRBJ1-2 many - TRBV6-5
CASSVVGQNTGELFF TGTGCCAGCAGCGTAGTCGGACAGAACACCGGGGAGCTGTTTTTT TRBJ2-2 many - TRBV9
CASSLRTSGGASVTQYF TGTGCCAGCAGCTTACGGACTAGCGGGGGGGCTTCGGTGACCCAGTACTTC TRBJ2-5 - TRBD2 TRBV7-2
CAIGPGQYYGYTF TGTGCCATCGGCCCGGGACAGTATTATGGCTACACCTTC TRBJ1-2 - TRBD1 TRBV5-5
CASSLAGSSYEQYF TGTGCCAGCAGCTTAGCAGGGAGCTCCTACGAGCAGTACTTC TRBJ2-7 many - TRBV7-2
CASSLIGVVVSYNEQFF TGTGCCAGCAGCTTGATTGGGGTGGTCGTCTCCTACAATGAGCAGTTCTTC TRBJ2-1 - - TRBV7-2
CASTRGRMNTEAFF TGTGCCAGTACACGGGGAAGGATGAACACTGAAGCTTTCTTT TRBJ1-1 - - TRBV19
CASSPGTGATNYGYTF TGTGCCAGCTCTCCCGGGACAGGGGCCACAAACTATGGCTACACCTTC TRBJ1-2 many TRBD1 TRBV27
CASSLTAYQETQYF TGTGCCAGCAGCTTGACAGCTTACCAAGAGACCCAGTACTTC TRBJ2-5 many - TRBV7-2
CASSKGGTGAGYTF TGTGCCAGCAGTAAGGGCGGGACAGGTGCCGGCTACACCTTC TRBJ1-2 many TRBD1 TRBV27
CASSAPGGYSNQPQHF TGTGCCAGCAGCGCCCCGGGGGGTTATAGCAATCAGCCCCAGCATTTT TRBJ1-5 many - TRBV6-5
CASSHGGRGENQPQHF TGTGCCAGCAGCCACGGGGGAAGAGGGGAGAATCAGCCCCAGCATTTT TRBJ1-5 many - TRBV6-2/TRBV6-3
CASSRQGTSTDTQYF TGTGCCAGCAGCCGACAGGGGACGAGCACAGATACGCAGTATTTT TRBJ2-3 many TRBD1 TRBV7-2
CASSLAPGEHYEQYF TGTGCCAGCAGCTTAGCCCCCGGGGAACACTACGAGCAGTACTTC TRBJ2-7 many - TRBV11-2
CASRWWQGNQPQHF TGTGCCAGCAGATGGTGGCAGGGAAATCAGCCCCAGCATTTT TRBJ1-5 many - TRBV6-1
CASSWGNTIYF TGCGCCAGCAGCTGGGGAAACACCATATATTTT TRBJ1-3 many - TRBV5-1